The entry below gives a single T cell receptor (beta chain) sequence along with its context. As yet, its antigen is unknown. The sample belongs to a study of siplizumab effects on memory and regulatory T cells. Regarding the study as a whole: Mappable CD4+ clones that were alloreactive averaged approximately 64% Treg-derived with siplizumab versus roughly 27% in controls. Memory T cells appeared less diverse than naive cells, which seemed to contribute substantially to alloresponse. Roughly 80-97% of proliferating CD4+ or CD8+ clones defied assignment to a naive or memory phenotype.

Data came from immunoSEQ multiplex PCR; TCRdb stores just in-frame clones and leaves some out. The sample contains 90,000 to 120,000 clones, about 93% of which appear only once. The CDR3 sequence is 11 residues long. CDR1 and CDR2 (germline): SGHTA, FQGNSA. Trimming took 5 bases from V and 9 from J, leaving 8 bases between them. Sequencing was performed on Tregs sorted from blood. The clonotype comes from a human donor in good health. The chain has TRBV7-2 and TRBJ2-4; no clear D gene. The CDR3 is CASSPISIQYF. CDR3 DNA sequence: TGTGCCAGCAGCCCCATTAGCATTCAGTACTTC.